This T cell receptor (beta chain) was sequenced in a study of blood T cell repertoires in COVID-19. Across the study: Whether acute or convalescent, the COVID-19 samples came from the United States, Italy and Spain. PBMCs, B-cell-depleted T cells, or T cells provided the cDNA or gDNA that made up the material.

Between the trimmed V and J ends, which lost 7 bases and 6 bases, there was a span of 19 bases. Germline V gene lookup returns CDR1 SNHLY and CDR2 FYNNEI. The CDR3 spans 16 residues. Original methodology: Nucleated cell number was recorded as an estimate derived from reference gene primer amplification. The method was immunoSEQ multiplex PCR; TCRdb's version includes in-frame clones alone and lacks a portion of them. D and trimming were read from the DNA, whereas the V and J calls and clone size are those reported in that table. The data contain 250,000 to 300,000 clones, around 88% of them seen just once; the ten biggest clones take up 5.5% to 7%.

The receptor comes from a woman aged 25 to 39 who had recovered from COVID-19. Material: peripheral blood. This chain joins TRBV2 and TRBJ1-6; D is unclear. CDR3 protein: CASTGRVGSFNSPLHF. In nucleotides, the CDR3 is TGTGCCAGCACCGGTCGGGTTGGCAGTTTTAATTCACCCCTCCACTTT.